These T cell receptor beta chains were read from a single sample in a study of T cells in Graves' hyperthyroidism and ophthalmopathy. TCRdb used MiXCR to reprocess the multiplex PCR reads, holding one entry per CDR3 protein. The sample lists 600,000 to 750,000 distinct CDR3 sequences, roughly 17% seen once, with about a sixth in the top ten. What was sequenced was blood. These receptor sequences come from a man aged 45-65 years with Graves' hyperthyroidism. The CDR3 runs from the conserved cysteine through the conserved F or W. A D gene is named only where the DNA matches it firmly. Some rows mark clone size as missing; the rest say once, few, many or name a class of expanded clone.

>TRBJ2-7|TRBD2|TRBV2|NA
TGTGCCAGCAGATCCGGCGGACTAGCGGGAGGGAACGAGCAGTACTTC
CASRSGGLAGGNEQYF
>TRBJ2-1|TRBD2|TRBV7-6|many
TGTGCCAGCAGCCTGTGGACTAGACACTCCTACAATGAGCAGTTCTTC
CASSLWTRHSYNEQFF
>TRBJ1-6|NA|TRBV11-2|many
TGTGCCAGCAGCTGGGACGAAGGCTCCTATAATTCACCCCTCCACTTT
CASSWDEGSYNSPLHF
>TRBJ2-7|NA|TRBV3-1|few
TGTGCCAGCAGCACCCTCCGAGGGAGGGGGTCCTACGAGCAGTACTTC
CASSTLRGRGSYEQYF
>TRBJ2-3|NA|TRBV12-3/TRBV12-4|many
TGTGCCAGCAGTTTTTTTGCAATCACAGATACGCAGTATTTT
CASSFFAITDTQYF
>TRBJ1-5|NA|TRBV28|few
TGTGCCAGTATCGGGGGGGCTCATAGCAATCAGCCCCAGCATTTT
CASIGGAHSNQPQHF
>TRBJ2-1|TRBD2|TRBV11-2|NA
TGTGCCAGCAGCCAAGAAACGAAGATCGGGGCGGGAGAGTATGAGCAGTTCTTC
CASSQETKIGAGEYEQFF
>TRBJ2-3|TRBD2|TRBV19|few
TGTGCCAGTAGGGACGGGGGGAGGGCTGCCGGTACGCAGTATTTT
CASRDGGRAAGTQYF
>TRBJ2-5|NA|TRBV12-3/TRBV12-4|few
TGTGCCAGCTCAACAGGGTCCGAGACCCAGTACTTC
CASSTGSETQYF
>TRBJ1-2|NA|TRBV6-2/TRBV6-3|few
TGTGCCAGCAGTTACATAACAGCTGTTAACTATGGCTACACCTTC
CASSYITAVNYGYTF
>TRBJ2-5|NA|TRBV27|many
TGTGCCAGCAGTTCCCTTAGGGAGACCCAGTACTTC
CASSSLRETQYF
>TRBJ2-1|NA|TRBV5-1|NA
TGCGCCAGCAGCTTCGATCCAGGGATCGTCCACAATGAGCAGTTCTTC
CASSFDPGIVHNEQFF
>TRBJ2-7|TRBD1|TRBV19|few
TGTGCCAGTACGGAGACAGGGGGATCCTACGAGCAGTACTTC
CASTETGGSYEQYF
>TRBJ2-1|TRBD1|TRBV14|NA
TGTGCCAGCAGCCAAGAACAGGGGAGTGAGCAGTTCTTC
CASSQEQGSEQFF
>TRBJ2-5|TRBD2|TRBV28|many
TGTGCCAGCAGTCCCCGATTTTTTAGCGGGAGAGGTCGAGAGACCCAGTACTTC
CASSPRFFSGRGRETQYF
>TRBJ2-1|TRBD2|TRBV12-3/TRBV12-4|many
TGTGCCAGCAGTCCCGGACTAGCGGGACCGAGCGGTGAGCAGTTCTTC
CASSPGLAGPSGEQFF
>TRBJ2-1|TRBD2|TRBV7-3|many
TGTGCCAGCAGCTCGGGACTAGCGGACAATGAGCAGTTCTTC
CASSSGLADNEQFF
>TRBJ2-1|NA|TRBV27|many
TGTGCCAGCAGTACTATGGCCGGGCTTGAGCAGTTCTTC
CASSTMAGLEQFF
>TRBJ1-1|NA|TRBV28|many
TGTGCCAGCAGAGGGGAAACTGAAGCTTTCTTT
CASRGETEAFF
>TRBJ2-7|NA|TRBV4-1|NA
TGCGCCAGCAGCCAAGAACCGGGACACAGCTACGAGCAGTACTTC
CASSQEPGHSYEQYF
>TRBJ1-2|NA|TRBV6-1|many
TGTGCCAGCAGTGGGGCGCGGAGAGGTGGCTACACCTTC
CASSGARRGGYTF
>TRBJ2-5|TRBD2|TRBV29-1|many
TGCAGCGTAGCCAGGACTAGCGGGAAAGAGACCCAGTACTTC
CSVARTSGKETQYF
>TRBJ2-2|NA|TRBV24-1|NA
TGTGCCACCAGTGATATGGGACAGAACACCGGGGAGCTGTTTTTT
CATSDMGQNTGELFF
>TRBJ1-1|TRBD1|TRBV5-1|many
TGCGCCAGCAGCTTCAACAGGGGGCACGGCACTGAAGCTTTCTTT
CASSFNRGHGTEAFF
>TRBJ2-4|NA|TRBV28|once
TGTGCCAACAGTACAACAGATCTACTAGCCAAAAACATTCAGTACTTC
CANSTTDLLAKNIQYF
>TRBJ2-7|TRBD2|TRBV11-2|many
TGTGCCAGCAGCTTAGGTTGGCGGGAGGTCTACGAGCAGTACTTC
CASSLGWREVYEQYF
>TRBJ2-5|NA|TRBV2|many
TGTGCCAGCAGTGAGGGAGGCCGGTGGGAGACCCAGTACTTC
CASSEGGRWETQYF
>TRBJ2-4|TRBD1|TRBV6-1|once
TGTGCCAGCAGTGCCCCCGGACAGGGTGAAAACATTCAGTACTTC
CASSAPGQGENIQYF
>TRBJ2-7|TRBD1|TRBV2|many
TGTGCCAGCAGCACGACAGGGGGCAAGAACGAGCAGTACTTC
CASSTTGGKNEQYF
>TRBJ2-2|NA|TRBV7-8|many
TGTGCCAGCAGCTTAATAGGGTACACCGGGGAGCTGTTTTTT
CASSLIGYTGELFF
>TRBJ1-5|TRBD1|TRBV10-1|few
TGCGCCAGCAGCGCGGACAGGGGAAATCAGCCCCAGCATTTT
CASSADRGNQPQHF